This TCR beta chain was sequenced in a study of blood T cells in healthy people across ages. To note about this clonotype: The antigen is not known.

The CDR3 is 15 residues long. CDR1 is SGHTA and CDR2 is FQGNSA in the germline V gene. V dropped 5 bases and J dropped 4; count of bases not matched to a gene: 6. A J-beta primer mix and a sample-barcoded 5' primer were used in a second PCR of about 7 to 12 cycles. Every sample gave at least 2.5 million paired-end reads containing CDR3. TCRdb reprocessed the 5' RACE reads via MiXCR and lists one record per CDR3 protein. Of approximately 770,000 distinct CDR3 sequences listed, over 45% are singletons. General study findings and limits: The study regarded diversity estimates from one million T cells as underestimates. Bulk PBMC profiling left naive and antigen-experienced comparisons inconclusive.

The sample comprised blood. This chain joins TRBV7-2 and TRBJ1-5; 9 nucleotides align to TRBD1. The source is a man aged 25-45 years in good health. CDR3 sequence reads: CASSIGGQGNQPQHF. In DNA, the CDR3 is TGTGCCAGCAGCATTGGGGGACAGGGTAATCAGCCCCAGCATTTT.